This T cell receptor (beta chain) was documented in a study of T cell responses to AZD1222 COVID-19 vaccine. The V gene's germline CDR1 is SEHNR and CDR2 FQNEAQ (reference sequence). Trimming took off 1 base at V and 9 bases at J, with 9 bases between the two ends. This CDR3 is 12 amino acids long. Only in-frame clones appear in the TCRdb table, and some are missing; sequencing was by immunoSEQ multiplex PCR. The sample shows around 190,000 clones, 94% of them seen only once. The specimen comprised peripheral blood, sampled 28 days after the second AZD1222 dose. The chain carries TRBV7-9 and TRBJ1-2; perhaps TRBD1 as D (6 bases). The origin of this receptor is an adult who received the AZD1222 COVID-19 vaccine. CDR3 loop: CASSLDQGSYTF. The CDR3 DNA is TGTGCCAGCAGCTTAGATCAGGGGAGCTACACCTTC.